A single sample gave rise to the 13 T cell receptor beta chains below, sequenced in a study of post-analysis software for immune sequencing data (dated by TCRdb to the mid-2010s). Broader findings and caveats from the paper: Patients showed significantly higher frequencies than controls for five TRBV segments, among them TRBV5-6, TRBV5-1 and TRBV20-1.

These receptors have no identified antigens. The method behind the library was PCR. TCRdb records Illumina HiSeq 2500 as the sequencer. To reduce PCR and sequencing biases, unique molecular identifiers were built into the TCR beta cDNA libraries. TCRdb applied fastp at Q25 and MiXCR to the public reads, then kept only in-frame beta chains. Each entry merges the rows of one CDR3 protein and shows their most common DNA and genes. The sample data list 250,000 to 300,000 distinct CDR3 sequences, and 30% to 45% of these were observed just once. In total, the top ten clones hold under 5.5% of the sample. Sequenced input: blood. These receptors all come from a girl aged 10 to 17 with multiple sclerosis.

The chain has TRBV27 and TRBJ1-2, with 12 bases aligning to TRBD1. The CDR3 length is 17 residues. V lost 4 bases to trimming and J lost 4 bases; unmatched junction nucleotides: 10. Germline V gene lookup returns CDR1 MNHEY and CDR2 SMNVEV (reference sequence). The CDR3 coding sequence is TGTGCCAGCAGTTCGGGACAGGGGGCGCCGAGGGTCTATGGCTACACCTTC. Encoded protein: CASSSGQGAPRVYGYTF.

In this sample, this clonotype turned up a few times. V gene TRBV20-1 combines with J gene TRBJ2-3; 11 nucleotides agree with TRBD2. CDR3 length: 14 amino acids. Per germline, CDR1 DFQATT and CDR2 SNEGSKA (reference sequence). The V gene end was trimmed by 6 bases and the J gene end by 1 base; junction bases not matched to a gene: 3. Here the CDR3 reads CSAQTSGGTDTQYF. The CDR3 bases are TGCAGTGCCCAGACTAGCGGGGGCACAGATACGCAGTATTTT.

CDR3 in amino acids: CASERPSTDTQYF. In DNA, the CDR3 is TGTGCCAGCGAGCGCCCTAGCACAGATACGCAGTATTTT. V and J are TRBV11-2 and TRBJ2-3, with unresolved D. The V gene's germline CDR1 is SGHAT and CDR2 FQNNGV. V lost 8 bases and J 0 bases, leaving 9 bases between the germline ends. The CDR3 is 13 residues long. Full variable domain (rest looked up from reference TRBV11-2 and TRBJ2-3): EAGVAQSPRYKIIEKRQSVAFWCNPISGHATLYWYQQILGQGPKLLIQFQNNGVVDDSQLPKDRFSAERLKGVDSTLKIQPAKLEDSAVYLCASERPSTDTQYFGPGTRLTVL.

The V call is TRBV3-1, the J call TRBJ1-6; D is perhaps TRBD1 (6 bases). Trimming took 0 bases from V and 9 from J, leaving 9 bases between them. In germline, CDR1 is LGHDT, CDR2 YNNKEL (reference sequence). The CDR3 length is 14 residues. CDR3 nucleotide sequence: TGTGCCAGCAGCCAAGAGGACAGTATTTCACCCCTCCACTTT. Residues: CASSQEDSISPLHF. The full variable domain, its missing parts supplied by reference TRBV3-1 and TRBJ1-6, is DTAVSQTPKYLVTQMGNDKSIKCEQNLGHDTMYWYKQDSKKFLKIMFSYNNKELIINETVPNRFSPKSPDKAHLNLHINSLELGDSAVYFCASSQEDSISPLHFGNGTRLTVT.

This clonotype was picked up a small number of times. This rearrangement joins TRBV5-1 to TRBJ1-5; no definite D call. The germline V gene has CDR1 SGHRS and CDR2 YFSETQ. Trimming cost V 0 bases and J 3 bases, with 13 bases left between them. The CDR3 spans 16 residues. The CDR3 sequence: CASSLEPDRYNQPQHF. The DNA for the CDR3 is TGCGCCAGCAGCTTGGAGCCGGACCGATACAATCAGCCCCAGCATTTT.

The chain is built from TRBV6-2 or TRBV6-3 and TRBJ2-4; 8 bases map to TRBD1. The CDR3 is 13 amino acids. Looked up from germline, CDR1 is MNHEY and CDR2 is SVGEGT. Trimming removed 6 bases from V and 13 bases from J; junction bases left unmatched: 11. CDR3 sequence (DNA): TGTGCCAGCAGCCAAGGGACAGGTCGTCCCCAGTACTTC. Encoded protein: CASSQGTGRPQYF.

This clonotype has at least ten counts. The CDR3, as DNA: TGCAGTGCCAACAAACTCAGGGGCCCGAAGATGCCAGATACGCAGTATTTT. Its protein is CSANKLRGPKMPDTQYF. The chain couples TRBV20-1 to TRBJ2-3; the D gene is possibly TRBD1 (6 bases). V lost 6 bases and J lost 4, with 26 bases in between. Germline V gene sequence: CDR1 DFQATT, CDR2 SNEGSKA (reference sequence). CDR3 length equals 17 residues.

This clonotype was seen once. One end of the junction does not line up with germline, which may come from a read error. The chain links TRBV4-1 to TRBJ1-1; no reliable D call. Germline lookup yields CDR1 MGHRA and CDR2 YSYEKL. The CDR3 runs 14 residues. The DNA for the CDR3 is TGCGTCAGCAGCCATGGGTCTCGGGACACTGAAGCTTTCTTT. Translating gives CVSSHGSRDTEAFF.

Comment on this clonotype: A much larger clone sits a single nucleotide away, making a read error possible. V gene TRBV9 combines with J gene TRBJ2-5, with D perhaps TRBD2 (6 bases). The CDR3 spans 17 residues. V was pared by 3 bases and J by 2 bases, with 20 bases between. Germline loops: CDR1 SGDLS, CDR2 YYNGEE. The CDR3 DNA follows: TGTGCCAGCAGCGCTGCCCCCGGGGGAAGAGGGCAAGAGACCCAGTACTTC. Protein sequence: CASSAAPGGRGQETQYF.

This clonotype occurred many times. The V call is TRBV15, the J call TRBJ2-1; no firm D call. The CDR3 loop spans 14 amino acids. Looked up from germline, CDR1 is LNHNV and CDR2 is YYDKDF (reference sequence). V was shortened by 1 base and J by 3 bases, with 7 bases between the two germline ends. The chain's CDR3 is CATSRVADYNEQFF. CDR3 DNA sequence: TGTGCCACCAGCAGAGTGGCAGACTACAATGAGCAGTTCTTC.

This CDR3 reads CASSQSRTRSRSYEQYF. Here the CDR3 DNA reads TGTGCCAGCAGTCAGAGCCGGACACGTAGCAGATCCTACGAGCAGTACTTC. The V gene is TRBV6-2 or TRBV6-3, the J gene TRBJ2-7; D might be TRBD1 (5 bases). The CDR3 is made up of 17 amino acids. V was trimmed by 5 bases and J by 1 base, leaving 21 bases between them. The germline V gene encodes CDR1 MNHEY and CDR2 SVGEGT.

In its sample, this clonotype was seen many times. The chain combines TRBV27 with TRBJ1-5; perhaps TRBD1 as D (5 bases). Trimming shortened V by 6 bases and J by 7 bases, and 16 bases separated the two germline ends. Germline CDR1 and CDR2: MNHEY and SMNVEV (reference sequence). The CDR3 covers 14 residues. CDR3 sequence reads: CASSHGQLGQPQHF. The CDR3 nucleotides read TGTGCCAGCAGCCATGGACAATTAGGGCAGCCCCAGCATTTT.

The chain links TRBV12-3 or TRBV12-4 to TRBJ1-2, with D tentatively TRBD1 (5 bases). The CDR3 sequence is 15 residues long. With 5 bases removed from V and 0 bases from J, the gap between germline ends came to 13 bases. The CDR3 here is CASSPPRGANYGYTF. CDR3 nucleotide sequence: TGTGCCAGCAGTCCCCCCCGGGGGGCTAACTATGGCTACACCTTC.